One sample yielded the 32 T cell receptor beta chains listed below, sequenced in a study of human T cells and chemical hapten exposure (dated by TCRdb to the early 2020s). Receptor libraries were prepared by RACE. The run used a NextSeq 500. In-frame beta chains were kept once TCRdb had trimmed the public reads at Q25 with fastp and called clones with MiXCR. Rows are unified per CDR3 protein, each entry keeping the most common DNA and genes. The sample includes tens of thousands of distinct CDR3 sequences, with under 9% observed a single time. The top ten hold less than 2% of the sample. The intended sense of this specimen's time point label: patch test 1, 2 weeks after DPC sensitization. The sample's treatment or condition, from its label and the paper: therapeutic diphenylcyclopropenone sensitization with weekly scalp DPC. The specimen was whole blood, collected in connection with sensitization to the hapten diphenylcyclopropenone (DPC). The receptors here all came from a young woman with alopecia areata. Some clones in this sample may be carry-over from other donors' samples.

There are many counts of this clonotype. Written as DNA, the CDR3 is TGTGCCAGTAGTGCGCATTTCCGGGAAGCCAGCTACGAGCAGTACTTC. Translated, it gives CASSAHFREASYEQYF. The V and J genes are TRBV19 and TRBJ2-7; TRBD2 might be the D (5 bases). Trimming removed 5 bases from V and 3 bases from J, with 20 bases in between. This CDR3 region has 16 residues. The germline CDR1 and CDR2 sequences are LNHDA and SQIVND (reference sequence).

This clonotype was seen only a few times. The chain is built from TRBV24-1 and TRBJ2-1; D uncertain. Trimming left V 3 bases short and J 10 bases short, with 6 bases between. The CDR3 is 11 residues long. Germline lookup yields CDR1 KGHDR and CDR2 SFDVKD. DNA of the CDR3: TGTGCCACCAGTGATCGCGGAGAGCAGTTCTTC. Translation gives CATSDRGEQFF.

This clonotype has more than one count but fewer than ten. The chain recombines TRBV20-1 with TRBJ2-5; 10 bases fit TRBD1. J was trimmed by 6 bases and V by 5 bases; bases with no gene match: 9. Germline V gives CDR1 DFQATT, CDR2 SNEGSKA (reference sequence). The CDR3 runs 14 residues. CDR3 region: CSAPGRDRGQTQYF. The CDR3 DNA reads TGCAGTGCTCCTGGCCGGGACAGGGGACAGACCCAGTACTTC.

CDR3 protein: CASSLGSLFGLAGDTDTQYF. The CDR3 DNA is TGTGCCAGCAGTTTAGGATCGTTATTCGGACTAGCGGGGGACACAGATACGCAGTATTTT. The chain combines TRBV12-3 or TRBV12-4 with TRBJ2-3; 13 bases line up with TRBD2. This CDR3 has 20 amino acids. V was clipped by 1 base and J by 2 bases; unmatched bases: 12.

V gene TRBV7-2 combines with J gene TRBJ2-1; TRBD1 is a possible D gene (5 bases). V gave up 1 base and J gave up 8 bases, with 15 bases separating them. This CDR3 spans 15 amino acids. Germline CDR1 and CDR2: SGHTA and FQGNSA. CDR3 sequence reads: CASSLDFRGPDEQFF. The CDR3 coding sequence is TGTGCCAGCAGCTTAGATTTTAGGGGTCCCGATGAGCAGTTCTTC.

This clonotype was counted at least ten times. The chain employs TRBV9 and TRBJ2-1; D is possibly TRBD2 (5 bases). V lost 1 base, J lost 0 bases, and 8 bases lay in between. Germline lookup yields CDR1 SGDLS and CDR2 YYNGEE. This CDR3 comprises 15 residues. Written as DNA, the CDR3 is TGTGCCAGCAGCGTAATGGGGAGCTCCTACAATGAGCAGTTCTTC. Protein sequence: CASSVMGSSYNEQFF.

The table lists this clonotype with a few counts. J is TRBJ2-3 and V is TRBV9; D is unresolved. Trimming cost V 3 bases and J 2 bases, with 7 bases left between them. From germline, CDR1 is SGDLS and CDR2 YYNGEE. The CDR3 consists of 13 residues. The CDR3 bases are TGTGCCAGCAGCGGCTTTAACACAGATACGCAGTATTTT. Its translation is CASSGFNTDTQYF.

This clonotype has a count of ten or more. This sequence joins TRBV11-2 and TRBJ1-3; TRBD1 matches 8 bases. Looked up from germline, CDR1 is SGHAT and CDR2 is FQNNGV. The CDR3 extends over 15 amino acids. V shed 4 bases, J shed 2 bases, and the junction held 4 bases outside the gene matches. CDR3 sequence reads: CASSYGTGAGNTIYF. Here the CDR3 DNA reads TGTGCCAGCAGCTATGGGACAGGAGCTGGAAACACCATATATTTT.

Regarding this clonotype: Just one base apart from a much larger clone, this may be a read error. The chain combines TRBV20-1 with TRBJ1-6; 7 nucleotides match TRBD1. Germline V gene lookup returns CDR1 DFQATT and CDR2 SNEGSKA (reference sequence). The CDR3 contains 12 residues. The trim removed 0 bases at V and 13 bases at J, leaving 3 bases unmatched. The CDR3 here is CSARDTGAPLHF. CDR3 in DNA: TGCAGTGCTAGAGATACAGGGGCCCCCCTCCACTTT.

This chain uses TRBV11-2 with TRBJ1-5; D is unclear. The germline V and J ends were trimmed by 5 bases and 2 bases, with 16 bases remaining between them. The V gene's germline CDR1 is SGHAT and CDR2 FQNNGV. The CDR3 extends over 16 amino acids. CDR3 in DNA: TGTGCCAGCAGCCCAATCCGGGGAGCCCGCAATCAGCCCCAGCATTTT. Its protein product is CASSPIRGARNQPQHF. Supplemented by reference TRBV11-2 and TRBJ1-5, the full variable domain reads EAGVAQSPRYKIIEKRQSVAFWCNPISGHATLYWYQQILGQGPKLLIQFQNNGVVDDSQLPKDRFSAERLKGVDSTLKIQPAKLEDSAVYLCASSPIRGARNQPQHFGDGTRLSIL.

This clonotype was counted at least ten times. The gene calls are TRBV6-6 and TRBJ1-1; D is unresolved. The CDR3 loop spans 14 amino acids. Germline values: CDR1 MNHNY, CDR2 SVGAGI (reference sequence). V lost 0 bases and J 7 bases, leaving 12 bases between the germline ends. The CDR3 nucleotides read TGTGCCAGCAGTTACTCGATGGGGTATGGTGAAGCTTTCTTT. This translates into CASSYSMGYGEAFF.

This clonotype was seen many times. This chain uses TRBV11-2 with TRBJ2-3; no reliable D call. This CDR3 contains 14 residues. Trimming pared 3 bases from V and 0 bases from J, leaving 7 bases between. CDR1 and CDR2 (germline): SGHAT, FQNNGV. The chain's CDR3 is CASSFLLSTDTQYF. The DNA for the CDR3 is TGTGCCAGCAGCTTCCTTCTGAGCACAGATACGCAGTATTTT.

On this clonotype itself: Since a much larger clone is just one base distant, this may be a read error. The chain joins TRBV5-1 to TRBJ2-3; TRBD2 aligns across 10 bases. V lost 3 bases and J lost 3; bases outside the gene matches: 7. CDR1 is SGHRS and CDR2 is YFSETQ in the germline V gene. This CDR3 contains 16 residues. CDR3 nucleotides: TGCGCCAGCAGCTCGGCGGTAGCGGGGGGAACAGATACGCAGTATTTT. It codes for CASSSAVAGGTDTQYF.

This clonotype was picked up many times. The chain employs TRBV12-3 or TRBV12-4 and TRBJ2-3; TRBD2 matches 14 bases. This CDR3 has 17 residues. V was pared by 7 bases and J by 0 bases, with 6 bases of the junction left unmatched. CDR3 protein: CASTRLAGGPSTDTQYF. CDR3 bases: TGTGCCAGCACCCGACTAGCGGGGGGGCCCAGCACAGATACGCAGTATTTT.

This chain connects TRBV14 to TRBJ2-2; D perhaps matches TRBD1 (6 bases). Deletions cut 1 base from V and 0 bases from J, with 15 bases between. Germline V lookup: CDR1 SGHDN, CDR2 FVKESK. The CDR3 consists of 18 residues. The CDR3 DNA is TGTGCCAGCAGCCAAGCCCACCCAGGGGCCGCGAACACCGGGGAGCTGTTTTTT. It encodes CASSQAHPGAANTGELFF.

The chain recombines TRBV7-9 with TRBJ1-4; D not resolved. The CDR3 is made up of 16 amino acids. Trimming took 0 bases from V and 0 from J, leaving 8 bases between them. The germline CDR1 and CDR2 sequences are SEHNR and FQNEAQ (reference sequence). CDR3 nucleotide sequence: TGTGCCAGCAGCTTAGCCGGAGGAGCAACTAATGAAAAACTGTTTTTT. Protein sequence: CASSLAGGATNEKLFF.

There are many counts of this clonotype. This chain links TRBV20-1 with TRBJ1-3; no clear D gene. Deletions cut 3 bases from V and 1 base from J, with 4 bases between. CDR1 and CDR2 (germline): DFQATT, SNEGSKA (reference sequence). This CDR3 region has 12 residues. CDR3 DNA sequence: TGCAGTGCTAGGTCTTCTGGAAACACCATATATTTT. This translates into CSARSSGNTIYF.

This clonotype has ten or more counts. V usage is TRBV5-1 and J usage is TRBJ2-2; TRBD1 agrees at 10 bases. V dropped 4 bases and J dropped 7; count of bases not matched to a gene: 7. The length of the CDR3 is 15 residues. From germline, CDR1 is SGHRS and CDR2 YFSETQ. CDR3 DNA sequence: TGCGCCAGCAGCAACGACAGGGGGCATAACGGGGAGCTGTTTTTT. The encoded protein is CASSNDRGHNGELFF.

This clonotype showed up many times. The V and J genes are TRBV20-1 and TRBJ1-2; D not resolved. This CDR3 region has 13 residues. Looked up from germline, CDR1 is DFQATT and CDR2 is SNEGSKA (reference sequence). V was shortened by 2 bases and J by 4 bases, with 11 bases between the two germline ends. The CDR3 sequence: CSARSQDPYGYTF. DNA of the CDR3: TGCAGTGCTAGATCCCAGGACCCCTATGGCTACACCTTC.

This clonotype has just a few counts. J is TRBJ1-5 and V is TRBV2, with D unresolved. Germline V gives CDR1 SNHLY, CDR2 FYNNEI. The CDR3 loop spans 15 amino acids. V lost 4 bases and J lost 0, with 10 bases in between. Written as DNA, the CDR3 is TGTGCCAGCAGTGTTAACAGTTATAGCAATCAGCCCCAGCATTTT. This codes for CASSVNSYSNQPQHF. Looking up the rest from reference TRBV2 and TRBJ1-5 gives the full variable domain: EPEVTQTPSHQVTQMGQEVILRCVPISNHLYFYWYRQILGQKVEFLVSFYNNEISEKSEIFDDQFSVERPDGSNFTLKIRSTKLEDSAMYFCASSVNSYSNQPQHFGDGTRLSIL.

In its sample, this clonotype was seen a few times. The J gene is TRBJ2-7, the V gene TRBV9, with 9 bases lining up with TRBD1. The CDR3 consists of 16 residues. CDR1 and CDR2 from the germline V gene are SGDLS and YYNGEE. J gave up 0 bases and V 0 bases, and 4 bases lay outside the gene matches. CDR3 in amino acids: CASSVGGQGNSYEQYF. As DNA, the CDR3 is TGTGCCAGCAGCGTAGGGGGACAGGGTAACTCCTACGAGCAGTACTTC.

This clonotype was seen ten or more times. This sequence joins TRBV6-2 or TRBV6-3 and TRBJ2-1; perhaps TRBD1 as D (5 bases). The CDR3 sequence is 14 residues long. Germline CDR1 and CDR2: MNHEY and SVGEGT. Trimming shortened V by 2 bases and J by 3 bases, and 8 bases separated the two germline ends. In nucleotides, the CDR3 is TGTGCCAGCAGTTACCCCGACAGCTACAATGAGCAGTTCTTC. Translated: CASSYPDSYNEQFF.

This clonotype was picked up many times. The chain links TRBV6-6 to TRBJ1-6; D remains ambiguous. The CDR3 has 14 amino acids. Trimming shortened V by 3 bases and J by 8 bases, and 11 bases separated the two germline ends. Per germline, CDR1 MNHNY and CDR2 SVGAGI (reference sequence). Here the CDR3 reads CASSYRGLDSPLHF. The CDR3 DNA is TGTGCCAGCAGTTATCGGGGATTAGATTCACCCCTCCACTTT.

This clonotype came up many times. The genes are TRBV6-6 and TRBJ2-2; 7 nucleotides line up with TRBD1. CDR1 and CDR2 from the germline V gene are MNHNY and SVGAGI (reference sequence). V lost 2 bases and J lost 6; bases outside the gene matches: 9. This CDR3 comprises 16 residues. In nucleotides, the CDR3 is TGTGCCAGCAGTTACCCCAGCCGACAGGGCTCCGGGGAGCTGTTTTTT. It yields the protein CASSYPSRQGSGELFF.

This clonotype was recorded many times. This chain links TRBV11-3 with TRBJ2-5; D is unclear. The CDR3 extends over 16 amino acids. Germline CDR1 reads SGHNT; CDR2 reads YENEEA. The ends were cut back, 6 bases at V and 3 bases at J, with 20 bases in the middle. In DNA form, the CDR3 reads TGTGCCAGCAGTTCCGGACGAAAGTTCTCCGAAGAGACCCAGTACTTC. As protein: CASSSGRKFSEETQYF.

This clonotype was counted ten times or more. The chain uses TRBV3-1 and TRBJ2-3, with TRBD2 identical over 8 bases. The CDR3 spans 16 residues. Germline assignment: CDR1 LGHDT and CDR2 YNNKEL (reference sequence). J gave up 6 bases and V 1 base, and 9 bases lay outside the gene matches. CDR3 bases: TGTGCCAGCAGCCAAGTGGGAGCGGGGGAAGCGGATACGCAGTATTTT. It codes for CASSQVGAGEADTQYF.

This clonotype was found a few times. The CDR3 loop is CASSFRREVEKLFF. For the CDR3, the DNA is TGTGCCAGCAGTTTCCGCAGGGAGGTCGAAAAACTGTTTTTT. The V gene is TRBV12-3 or TRBV12-4, the J gene TRBJ1-4; TRBD1 is a possible D gene (5 bases). The CDR3 length is 14 residues. V dropped 3 bases and J dropped 8 bases, with 13 bases sitting between them.

This clonotype was seen only a few times. The chain couples TRBV18 to TRBJ1-1; perhaps TRBD1 as D (5 bases). The V and J ends lost 2 bases and 0 bases respectively, with 10 bases between them. Germline V gives CDR1 KGHSH, CDR2 LQKENI. The CDR3 runs 15 residues. CDR3 sequence reads: CASSPGAPMNTEAFF. In DNA, the CDR3 is TGTGCCAGCTCACCAGGGGCGCCAATGAACACTGAAGCTTTCTTT.

This clonotype was recorded at least ten times. This chain connects TRBV12-3 or TRBV12-4 to TRBJ1-6; no clear D. Deletions cut 5 bases from V and 8 bases from J, with 16 bases between. The CDR3 is made up of 15 amino acids. CDR3 loop: CASSPQSGGHSPLHF. The CDR3 nucleotides are TGTGCCAGCAGTCCCCAATCGGGAGGTCATTCACCCCTCCACTTT.

In this sample, this clonotype turned up many times. The CDR3 DNA reads TGTGCCAGCAATGGGGGACTAGGCTCCAGGACGCAGTATTTT. It yields the protein CASNGGLGSRTQYF. This chain connects TRBV6-1 to TRBJ2-3; 8 bases line up with TRBD2. The trim removed 7 bases at V and 9 bases at J, leaving 12 bases unmatched. This CDR3 contains 14 residues. Germline V lookup: CDR1 MNHNS, CDR2 SASEGT.

Of note for this clonotype: An end of the junction does not agree with germline; a read error may underlie this. The chain carries TRBV5-1 and TRBJ2-7, with D perhaps TRBD1 or TRBD2 (5 bases each). The CDR3 length is 15 residues. Germline V gives CDR1 SGHRS, CDR2 YFSETQ. In nucleotides, the CDR3 is TGCACCAGCAGCTTGGAGGCAGGGAGCTCCTACGAGCAGTACTTC. It codes for CTSSLEAGSSYEQYF.

This clonotype was seen at least ten times. The chain links TRBV20-1 to TRBJ2-1; 9 bases align to TRBD1. The ends lost 0 bases at V and 5 bases at J; junction bases unmatched: 11. This CDR3 is built from 17 residues. CDR1 and CDR2 from the germline V gene are DFQATT and SNEGSKA (reference sequence). CDR3 in amino acids: CSARDPFGTGINNEQFF. CDR3 sequence (DNA): TGCAGTGCTAGAGACCCGTTTGGGACAGGGATCAACAATGAGCAGTTCTTC.